Sequencing of this TCR beta chain was carried out in a study of T cell repertoires in cytomegalovirus infection. Study conclusions and caveats: Cumulative public TCR beta family frequency identified carriers of CMV plus the relevant HLA.

TCRdb called the reads again in MiXCR, with one record for every CDR3 protein. The table has about 100,000 distinct CDR3 sequences, less than 25% seen once. Turning to this clonotype: Its antigen is still unknown.

CDR3 length equals 16 residues. J gave up 4 bases and V 5 bases, and 5 bases lay outside the gene matches. The specimen was CD8+ T cells from PBMCs. V usage is TRBV12-3 or TRBV12-4 and J usage is TRBJ2-2; 12 positions agree with TRBD2. This clonotype was obtained from a human donor in good health (CMV status not recorded). Some clones in this sample may be carry-over from other donors' samples. The CDR3 region has the DNA TGTGCCAGCAGTAGGAGACTAGCGGGAGCCACCGGGGAGCTGTTTTTT. Translating it yields CASSRRLAGATGELFF.